This TCR beta chain comes out of a study of blood T cell repertoires in COVID-19. Overall study context: PBMCs, B-cell-depleted T cells, or T cells were the source of the cDNA or gDNA that made up the material.

Some clones are missing from TCRdb's copy, which holds only in-frame ones; the method was immunoSEQ multiplex PCR. The sample consists of 250,000 or so clones, over 65% of them appearing once. The V gene lost 5 bases and the J gene lost 7 bases, with 17 bases spanning the gap. Germline lookup yields CDR1 MNHEY and CDR2 SMNVEV (reference sequence). There are 14 residues in the CDR3. The sequence derives from a woman of 80 years or more with acute or convalescent COVID-19. This chain links TRBV27 with TRBJ1-2; no clear D gene. Sequencing was done on a sample of peripheral blood. CDR3 region: CASSPGGSFRGYTF. DNA for the CDR3: TGTGCCAGCAGTCCCGGAGGTTCTTTTCGTGGCTACACCTTC.